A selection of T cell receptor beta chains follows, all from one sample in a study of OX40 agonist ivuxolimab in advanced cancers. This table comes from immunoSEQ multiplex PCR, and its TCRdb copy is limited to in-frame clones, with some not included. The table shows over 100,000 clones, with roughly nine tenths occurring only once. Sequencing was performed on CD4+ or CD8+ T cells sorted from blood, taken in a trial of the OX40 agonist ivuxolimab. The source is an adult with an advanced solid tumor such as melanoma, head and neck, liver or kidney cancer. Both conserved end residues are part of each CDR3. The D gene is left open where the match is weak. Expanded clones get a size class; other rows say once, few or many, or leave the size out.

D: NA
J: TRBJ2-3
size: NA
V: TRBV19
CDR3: CASSITGLFTDTQYF
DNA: TGTGCCAGTAGTATAACAGGACTTTTCACAGATACGCAGTATTTT

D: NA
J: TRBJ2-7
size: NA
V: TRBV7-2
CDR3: CASSLASTGGPVSSYEQYF
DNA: TGTGCCAGCAGCTTAGCAAGTACAGGCGGGCCGGTTAGCTCCTACGAGCAGTACTTC

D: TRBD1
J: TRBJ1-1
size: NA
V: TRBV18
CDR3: CASSRDRDGGTEAFF
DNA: TGTGCCAGCTCGCGGGACAGGGACGGGGGCACTGAAGCTTTCTTT

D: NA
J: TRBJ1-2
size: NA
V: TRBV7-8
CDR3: CASSLGTGQGGYTF
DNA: TGTGCCAGCAGCTTAGGAACAGGGCAAGGTGGCTACACCTTC

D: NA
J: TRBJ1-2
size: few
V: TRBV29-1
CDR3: CSGATNYGYTF
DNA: TGCAGCGGCGCGACTAACTATGGCTACACCTTC

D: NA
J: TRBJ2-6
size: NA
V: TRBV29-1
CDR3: CSVDPEGAGANVLTF
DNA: TGCAGCGTCGACCCGGAGGGGGCTGGGGCCAACGTCCTGACTTTC

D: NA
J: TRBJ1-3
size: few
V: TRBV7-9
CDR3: CASRAGTGNTIYF
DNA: TGTGCCAGCAGGGCAGGGACCGGAAACACCATATATTTT

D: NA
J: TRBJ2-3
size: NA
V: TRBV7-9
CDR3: CASSGLAGDTQYF
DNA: TGTGCCAGCAGCGGTCTTGCGGGAGATACGCAGTATTTT

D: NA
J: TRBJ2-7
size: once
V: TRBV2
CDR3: CASSELIKTYEQYF
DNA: TGTGCCAGCAGTGAACTTATCAAAACCTACGAGCAGTACTTC

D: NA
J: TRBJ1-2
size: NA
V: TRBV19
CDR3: CASSPPDRVYGYTF
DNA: TGTGCCAGTAGTCCCCCCGACCGGGTCTATGGCTACACCTTC

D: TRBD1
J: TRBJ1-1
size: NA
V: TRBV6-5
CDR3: CASTTRGQGIAEAFF
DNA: TGTGCCAGCACCACTAGGGGACAGGGAATCGCTGAAGCTTTCTTT

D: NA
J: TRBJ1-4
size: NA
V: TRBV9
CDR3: CASSVSTERNEKLFF
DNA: TGTGCCAGCAGCGTATCGACAGAGAGAAATGAAAAACTGTTTTTT

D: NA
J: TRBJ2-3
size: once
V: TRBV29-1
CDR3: CSVPLGTASDTQYF
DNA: TGCAGCGTCCCCTTGGGGACCGCCTCAGATACGCAGTATTTT

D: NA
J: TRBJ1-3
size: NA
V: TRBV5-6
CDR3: CASSFAGSSGNTIYF
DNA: TGTGCCAGCAGCTTCGCTGGAAGCTCTGGAAACACCATATATTTT

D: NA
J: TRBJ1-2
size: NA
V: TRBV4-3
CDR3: CASSPEEQRGYTF
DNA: TGCGCCAGCAGCCCCGAGGAACAGCGGGGCTACACCTTC

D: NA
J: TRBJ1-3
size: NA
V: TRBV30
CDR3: CGGAFSGNTIYF
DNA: TGTGGGGGGGCCTTCTCTGGAAACACCATATATTTT

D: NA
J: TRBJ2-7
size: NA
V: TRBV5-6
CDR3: CASSYSYEQYF
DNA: TGTGCCAGCAGCTACTCCTACGAGCAGTACTTC

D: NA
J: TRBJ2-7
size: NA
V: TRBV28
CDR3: CASSLNRVYVYEQYF
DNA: TGTGCCAGCAGTCTTAACAGGGTTTATGTCTACGAGCAGTACTTC

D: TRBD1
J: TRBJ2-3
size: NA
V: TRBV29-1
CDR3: CSVDKGQGIDTQYF
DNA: TGCAGCGTTGATAAGGGACAGGGGATAGATACGCAGTATTTT

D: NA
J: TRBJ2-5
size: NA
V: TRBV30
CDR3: CAWTRGFQETQYF
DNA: TGTGCCTGGACAAGGGGGTTCCAAGAGACCCAGTACTTC

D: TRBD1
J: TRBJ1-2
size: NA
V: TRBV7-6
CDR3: CASSLASGQGVGGYTF
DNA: TGTGCCAGCAGCTTAGCATCGGGACAGGGGGTTGGTGGCTACACCTTC

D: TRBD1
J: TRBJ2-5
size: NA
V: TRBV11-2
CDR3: CASSYGTGRETQYF
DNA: TGTGCCAGCAGTTACGGGACAGGGAGAGAGACCCAGTACTTC

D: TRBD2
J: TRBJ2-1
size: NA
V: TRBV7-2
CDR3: CASTPGGGYEQFF
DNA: TGTGCCAGCACCCCCGGCGGGGGGTATGAGCAGTTCTTC

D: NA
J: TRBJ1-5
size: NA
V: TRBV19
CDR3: CASIGGAGNQPQHF
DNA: TGTGCCTCAATCGGAGGGGCTGGAAATCAGCCCCAGCATTTT

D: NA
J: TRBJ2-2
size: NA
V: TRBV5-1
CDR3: CASRATGDTGELFF
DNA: TGCGCCAGCCGAGCTACGGGAGACACCGGGGAGCTGTTTTTT

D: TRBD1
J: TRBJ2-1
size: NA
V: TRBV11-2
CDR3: CASSPDRGSYNEQFF
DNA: TGTGCCAGCAGCCCCGACAGGGGATCCTACAATGAGCAGTTCTTC

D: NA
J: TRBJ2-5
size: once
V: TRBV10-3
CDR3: CAISDKVNQGKETQYF
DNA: TGTGCCATCAGTGATAAGGTGAACCAAGGAAAGGAGACCCAGTACTTC

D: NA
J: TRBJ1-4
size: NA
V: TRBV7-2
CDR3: CASSVRGGREEKLFF
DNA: TGTGCCAGCAGCGTCCGGGGCGGTCGAGAGGAAAAACTGTTTTTT

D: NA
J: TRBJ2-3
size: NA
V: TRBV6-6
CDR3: CASSYALTTDTQYF
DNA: TGTGCCAGCAGTTACGCACTTACCACAGATACGCAGTATTTT

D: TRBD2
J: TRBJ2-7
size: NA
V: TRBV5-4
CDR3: CASSLGGTSGGVYEQYF
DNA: TGTGCCAGCAGCTTGGGAGGGACTAGCGGGGGGGTCTACGAGCAGTACTTC

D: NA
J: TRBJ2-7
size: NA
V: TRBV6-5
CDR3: CASNRDQFYEQYF
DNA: TGTGCCAGCAATAGAGACCAGTTCTACGAGCAGTACTTC

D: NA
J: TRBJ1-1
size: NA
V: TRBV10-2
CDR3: CASSEQNTEAFF
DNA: TGCGCCAGCAGTGAGCAGAACACTGAAGCTTTCTTT

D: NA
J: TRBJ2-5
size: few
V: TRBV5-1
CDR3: CASSLAPGYQETQYF
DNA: TGCGCCAGCAGCTTGGCCCCCGGGTACCAAGAGACCCAGTACTTC

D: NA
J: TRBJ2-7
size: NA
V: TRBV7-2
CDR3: CASSLGGGNSYEQYF
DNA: TGTGCCAGCAGCTTAGGAGGGGGAAACTCCTACGAGCAGTACTTC

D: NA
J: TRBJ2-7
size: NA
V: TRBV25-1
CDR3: CASSDSGGVYGQYF
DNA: TGTGCCAGCAGTGATTCAGGGGGGGTCTACGGGCAGTACTTC

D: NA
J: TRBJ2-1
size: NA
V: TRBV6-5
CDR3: CASSQGLVPNEQFF
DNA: TGTGCCAGCAGTCAGGGACTCGTCCCCAATGAGCAGTTCTTC

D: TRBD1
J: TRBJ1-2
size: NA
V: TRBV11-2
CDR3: CASSLVQGFGYTF
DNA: TGTGCCAGCAGCTTAGTACAGGGGTTTGGCTACACCTTC

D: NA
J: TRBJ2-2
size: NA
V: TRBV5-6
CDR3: CASSLAIGELFF
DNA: TGTGCCAGCAGCTTGGCCATAGGGGAGCTGTTTTTT

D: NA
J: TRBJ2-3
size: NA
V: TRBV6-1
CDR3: CASSEETDTQYF
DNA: TGTGCCAGCAGTGAAGAGACAGATACGCAGTATTTT

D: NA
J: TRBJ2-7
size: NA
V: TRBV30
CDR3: CAWSYNYEQYF
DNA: TGTGCCTGGAGCTATAACTACGAGCAGTACTTC

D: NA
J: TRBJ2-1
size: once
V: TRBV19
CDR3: CASSIGQFTDNEQFF
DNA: TGTGCCAGTAGTATCGGACAGTTTACTGACAATGAGCAGTTCTTC

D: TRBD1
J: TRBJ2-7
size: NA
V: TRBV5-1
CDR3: CASGTGEGGNEQYF
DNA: TGCGCCAGCGGGACAGGGGAGGGAGGCAACGAGCAGTACTTC

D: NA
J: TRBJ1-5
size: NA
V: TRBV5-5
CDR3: CASSLGRVANQPQHF
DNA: TGTGCCAGCAGCCTAGGTAGGGTTGCAAATCAGCCCCAGCATTTT

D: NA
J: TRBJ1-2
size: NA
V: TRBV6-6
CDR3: CASSNPGSANYGYTF
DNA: TGTGCCAGCAGTAATCCAGGGTCAGCTAACTATGGCTACACCTTC

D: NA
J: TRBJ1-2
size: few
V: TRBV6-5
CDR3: CASREGTGNYGYTF
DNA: TGTGCCAGTCGGGAAGGGACCGGGAACTATGGCTACACCTTC

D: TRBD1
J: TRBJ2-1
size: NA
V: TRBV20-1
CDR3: CSARLGGEQFF
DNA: TGCAGTGCCCGCCTAGGGGGCGAGCAGTTCTTC

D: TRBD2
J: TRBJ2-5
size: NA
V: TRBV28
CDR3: CASTLGGQETQYF
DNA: TGTGCCAGCACTCTCGGGGGGCAAGAGACCCAGTACTTC